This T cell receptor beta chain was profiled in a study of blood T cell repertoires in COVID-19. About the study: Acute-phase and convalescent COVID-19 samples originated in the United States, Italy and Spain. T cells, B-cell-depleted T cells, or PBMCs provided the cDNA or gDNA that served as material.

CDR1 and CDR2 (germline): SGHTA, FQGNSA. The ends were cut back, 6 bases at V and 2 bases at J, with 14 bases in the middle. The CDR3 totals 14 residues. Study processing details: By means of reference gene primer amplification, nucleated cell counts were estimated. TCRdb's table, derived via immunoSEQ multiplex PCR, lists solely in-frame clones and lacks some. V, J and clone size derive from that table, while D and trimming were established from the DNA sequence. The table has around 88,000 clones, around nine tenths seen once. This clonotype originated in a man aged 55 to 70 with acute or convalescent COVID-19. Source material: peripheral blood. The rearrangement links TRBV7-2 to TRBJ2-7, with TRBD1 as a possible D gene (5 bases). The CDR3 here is CASRSTTAPYEQYF. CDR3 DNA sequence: TGTGCCAGCAGGTCGACGACAGCCCCCTACGAGCAGTACTTC.